This T cell receptor (beta chain) was identified during a study of CD8+ T cells in alopecia areata. Study background: Among treated patients, oral tofacitinib was administered at 5 to 10 mg twice daily.

Sequencing relied on a cDNA template that was reverse transcribed from extracted RNA. Libraries were prepared by immunoSEQ multiplex PCR; TCRdb keeps only in-frame clonotypes and omits some of them. The sample includes some 170,000 clones, about 66% of them seen just once. As regards this clone: What it binds is unknown.

Study-level results: Sharing of TCR sequences between patients (possibly for HLA-related reasons) was less clear than in mice.

The investigators collected lesional scalp punch biopsies and peripheral blood from alopecia areata patients. Sorting separated CD4+ and CD8+ T cells out of PBMCs. The starting material was CD8+ T cells sorted from blood, obtained at week 0. The receptor comes from a human donor with alopecia areata.

CDR3 sequence (DNA): TGTGCCAGCAGTTCCGGCCCCAATCAGCCCCAGCATTTT. This sequence encodes CASSSGPNQPQHF. The V call is TRBV6-6, the J call TRBJ1-5; D is ambiguous. Germline values: CDR1 MNHNY, CDR2 SVGAGI (reference sequence). Trimming stripped 4 bases from V and 3 bases from J, with 7 bases between. The CDR3 length is 13 residues.